The 28 T cell receptor beta chains presented below share a single source sample, sequenced in a study of T cell repertoires in cytomegalovirus infection. TCRdb re-derived calls from the reads in MiXCR, one entry per CDR3 protein. The profile shows roughly 230,000 distinct CDR3 sequences, over 9% of them singletons. The sample consisted of PBMCs. All receptors derive from a human donor in good health (CMV status not recorded). Some clones in this sample may be carry-over from other donors' samples.

This clonotype was observed a handful of times. The chain is built from TRBV12-3 or TRBV12-4 and TRBJ1-1; no firm D call. The CDR3 length is 12 residues. V lost 6 bases to trimming and J lost 6 bases, with 11 bases between them. CDR3 nucleotide sequence: TGTGCCAGCAGCCGGGGTTTGGCTGAAGCTTTCTTT. Translated: CASSRGLAEAFF.

This clonotype was found many times. This chain uses TRBV6-1 with TRBJ2-7; D might be TRBD1 (7 bases). CDR1 and CDR2 from the germline V gene are MNHNS and SASEGT. This CDR3 region has 15 residues. Trimming removed 5 bases from V and 5 bases from J, with 19 bases in between. The CDR3 sequence: CASSSGGTVTDEQYF. The CDR3 DNA sequence: TGTGCCAGCAGTTCTGGGGGGACAGTAACAGACGAGCAGTACTTC.

This clonotype was seen many times. The V call is TRBV7-2, the J call TRBJ1-2; no reliable D call. Per the germline V gene, CDR1 is SGHTA and CDR2 is FQGNSA. Trimming took off 5 bases at V and 0 bases at J, with 13 bases between the two ends. The CDR3 consists of 15 residues. The CDR3 region is CASSPLGFTNYGYTF. As DNA, the CDR3 is TGTGCCAGCAGCCCCTTGGGGTTCACTAACTATGGCTACACCTTC.

J is TRBJ2-6 and V is TRBV3-1; tentatively, D is TRBD1 (6 bases). Per germline, CDR1 LGHDT and CDR2 YNNKEL (reference sequence). Trimming cost V 2 bases and J 5 bases, with 16 bases left between them. CDR3 length: 17 residues. The DNA of the CDR3 is TGTGCCAGCAGCCAAACAGGGCCTCTTTTATGGGCCAACGTCCTGACTTTC. Its protein is CASSQTGPLLWANVLTF.

This clonotype was detected ten times or more. The V call is TRBV6-1, the J call TRBJ1-3; D ambiguous. Trimming removed 4 bases at V and 2 bases at J, with 9 bases between. The CDR3 covers 14 residues. Germline CDR1 is MNHNS and CDR2 is SASEGT. DNA for the CDR3: TGTGCCAGCAGTGCGGACTGGGCTGGAAACACCATATATTTT. Protein product: CASSADWAGNTIYF.

This clonotype was recorded many times. The chain combines TRBV7-2 with TRBJ2-7; 8 nucleotides match TRBD1. The CDR3 contains 15 residues. Trimming at V came to 1 base and at J to 2 bases, leaving 4 bases not matched to a gene. Germline loops: CDR1 SGHTA, CDR2 FQGNSA. This CDR3 reads CASSLGTGIAYEQYF. CDR3 DNA sequence: TGTGCCAGCAGCTTAGGGACAGGGATCGCCTACGAGCAGTACTTC.

The table lists this clonotype with a count of one. The chain combines TRBV19 with TRBJ1-1, with a possible D match to TRBD1 (6 bases). The CDR3 spans 15 residues. Germline values: CDR1 LNHDA, CDR2 SQIVND (reference sequence). Deletions cut 1 base from V and 5 bases from J, with 14 bases between. CDR3: CASSIVDSWRTEAFF. In DNA, the CDR3 is TGTGCCAGTAGTATAGTGGACAGCTGGAGGACTGAAGCTTTCTTT.

The V call is TRBV28, the J call TRBJ2-5; TRBD2 matches at 15 bases. With V trimmed by 5 bases and J by 7 bases, 8 bases remained unmatched. This CDR3 comprises 16 residues. Germline V gene lookup returns CDR1 MDHEN and CDR2 SYDVKM. The CDR3 here is CASSPPGLAGGWTQYF. The CDR3 DNA reads TGTGCCAGCAGTCCACCGGGACTAGCGGGAGGATGGACCCAGTACTTC.

This clonotype was seen many times. The rearrangement uses TRBV7-2 and TRBJ2-7; the D call may be TRBD1 or TRBD2 (6 bases each). Trimming stripped 1 base from V and 3 bases from J, with 22 bases between. Germline V gene lookup returns CDR1 SGHTA and CDR2 FQGNSA. The CDR3 is made up of 18 amino acids. CDR3 nucleotides: TGTGCCAGCAGCTTAGAAGGGGGTGGAGGGCCAAATCGCTACGAGCAGTACTTC. The encoded protein is CASSLEGGGGPNRYEQYF.

This clonotype was observed a handful of times. CDR3 sequence reads: CASRGQGVPGELFF. In DNA form, the CDR3 reads TGTGCCAGTAGGGGACAGGGAGTCCCCGGGGAGCTGTTTTTT. The rearrangement joins TRBV19 to TRBJ2-2; 9 bases fit TRBD1. V lost 6 bases and J lost 6; bases outside the gene matches: 5. This CDR3 comprises 14 residues. Germline V gives CDR1 LNHDA, CDR2 SQIVND (reference sequence).

This clonotype was seen a few times. The DNA of the CDR3 is TGTGCCAGCAGCGTAGAGACCGCTGCAACAGATACGCAGTATTTT. It yields the protein CASSVETAATDTQYF. This chain uses TRBV9 with TRBJ2-3, with D uncertain. Per the germline V gene, CDR1 is SGDLS and CDR2 is YYNGEE. This CDR3 is built from 15 residues. V was pared by 0 bases and J by 3 bases, with 11 bases between.

This clonotype was detected only once. The chain has TRBV19 and TRBJ2-4; D may be TRBD1 (6 bases). The CDR3 extends over 14 amino acids. Per the germline V gene, CDR1 is LNHDA and CDR2 is SQIVND (reference sequence). Deletions cut 10 bases from V and 1 base from J, with 14 bases between. CDR3 residues: CATSRQGAKNIQYF. Written as DNA, the CDR3 is TGTGCCACCTCTCGGCAGGGGGCCAAAAACATTCAGTACTTC. The full variable domain, with the rest looked up from reference TRBV19 and TRBJ2-4, is DGGITQSPKYLFRKEGQNVTLSCEQNLNHDAMYWYRQDPGQGLRLIYYSQIVNDFQKGDIAEGYSVSREKKESFPLTVTSAQKNPTAFYLCATSRQGAKNIQYFGAGTRLSVL.

This clonotype was recorded many times. The chain uses TRBV7-3 and TRBJ1-1; D not resolved. V lost 5 bases to trimming and J lost 3 bases, with 13 bases between them. This CDR3 has 14 amino acids. The germline V gene encodes CDR1 SGHTA and CDR2 FQGTGA. CDR3 residues: CASSPFVGHTEAFF. For the CDR3, the DNA is TGTGCCAGCAGCCCCTTCGTAGGGCACACTGAAGCTTTCTTT.

This clonotype has at least ten counts. The chain links TRBV28 to TRBJ2-7, with 8 bases identical to TRBD1. Unmatched junction bases numbered 11, after V lost 5 bases and J lost 11 bases. Germline V gene sequence: CDR1 MDHEN, CDR2 SYDVKM. The CDR3 runs 13 residues. The CDR3 DNA reads TGTGCCAGCAGTCCGCCGAGGCAGGGGGCTAAGTACTTC. Translated: CASSPPRQGAKYF.

This clonotype was picked up many times. This sequence joins TRBV7-2 and TRBJ2-1, with D possibly matching TRBD1 (6 bases). Trimming removed 5 bases at V and 2 bases at J, with 16 bases between. The CDR3 runs 16 residues. Germline V CDR1 and CDR2: SGHTA, FQGNSA. CDR3 region: CASSRPPGTPYNEQFF. CDR3 in DNA: TGTGCCAGCAGCCGACCACCCGGGACACCCTACAATGAGCAGTTCTTC. Full variable domain (outside the CDR3, taken from reference TRBV7-2 and TRBJ2-1): GAGVSQSPSNKVTEKGKDVELRCDPISGHTALYWYRQSLGQGLEFLIYFQGNSAPDKSGLPSDRFSAERTGGSVSTLTIQRTQQEDSAVYLCASSRPPGTPYNEQFFGPGTRLTVL.

This clonotype was seen at least ten times. This CDR3 is CASSPPNQETQYF. As DNA, the CDR3 is TGTGCCAGCAGCCCCCCCAACCAAGAGACCCAGTACTTC. This chain connects TRBV7-3 to TRBJ2-5; D call uncertain. The V and J ends lost 5 bases and 0 bases respectively, with 7 bases between them. The CDR3 has 13 amino acids. Germline V lookup: CDR1 SGHTA, CDR2 FQGTGA.

This clonotype was seen ten or more times. The chain joins TRBV11-2 to TRBJ1-1; weak D call: TRBD1 (5 bases). Germline loops: CDR1 SGHAT, CDR2 FQNNGV. The ends were cut back, 0 bases at V and 5 bases at J, with 16 bases in the middle. This CDR3 spans 16 amino acids. The CDR3 loop is CASSLDGVGEGTEAFF. CDR3 sequence (DNA): TGTGCCAGCAGCTTAGATGGGGTGGGGGAAGGAACTGAAGCTTTCTTT.

This clonotype appeared many times. This chain uses TRBV7-2 with TRBJ2-7; D unclear. Per the germline V gene, CDR1 is SGHTA and CDR2 is FQGNSA. V was cut by 5 bases and J by 2 bases, with 4 bases left in between. The CDR3 is 11 amino acids. CDR3 coding DNA: TGTGCCAGCAGCGACCCCTACGAGCAGTACTTC. It is translated as CASSDPYEQYF.

The rearrangement joins TRBV4-3 to TRBJ1-1; possibly TRBD1 for D (5 bases). The V end lost 1 base, the J end lost 7 bases, and 16 bases lay between the germline ends. CDR1 LGHNA and CDR2 YSLEER come from the germline V gene. This CDR3 region has 15 residues. The CDR3 loop is CASSQAQWGKGEAFF. CDR3 DNA sequence: TGCGCCAGCAGCCAAGCCCAATGGGGGAAGGGTGAAGCTTTCTTT.

This clonotype came up many times. J is TRBJ1-2 and V is TRBV10-3; D is unresolved. Germline V CDR1 and CDR2: ENHRY, SYGVKD. CDR3 length: 11 amino acids. V was cut by 7 bases and J by 10 bases, with 13 bases left in between. CDR3 amino acids: CAIMGSADYTF. CDR3 nucleotides: TGTGCCATCATGGGATCGGCGGACTACACCTTC.

This clonotype was seen ten or more times. This chain connects TRBV20-1 to TRBJ2-1; D gene ambiguous. CDR1 DFQATT and CDR2 SNEGSKA come from the germline V gene (reference sequence). The CDR3 covers 13 residues. Trimming removed 1 base at V and 6 bases at J, with 10 bases between. CDR3 coding DNA: TGCAGTGCTAGAGCTAGACCCCGCAATGAGCAGTTCTTC. Protein sequence: CSARARPRNEQFF.

V gene TRBV10-3 combines with J gene TRBJ2-1; 7 positions agree with TRBD1. Per the germline V gene, CDR1 is ENHRY and CDR2 is SYGVKD. The CDR3 spans 13 residues. V trimming: 6 bases; J trimming: 4 bases; junction bases outside the gene matches: 3. In nucleotides, the CDR3 is TGTGCCATCAGGATGGGACAGTACAATGAGCAGTTCTTC. This gives the protein CAIRMGQYNEQFF.

This clonotype was seen repeatedly, ten times or more. CDR3 sequence (DNA): TGTGCCAGCAGCATCCTGGGGGAGACCCAGTACTTC. It codes for CASSILGETQYF. The chain is built from TRBV7-2 and TRBJ2-5; D is unclear. The V and J ends lost 5 bases and 5 bases respectively, with 9 bases between them. CDR1 and CDR2 from the germline V gene are SGHTA and FQGNSA. The CDR3 is 12 residues long.

This clonotype was counted many times. This chain links TRBV7-2 with TRBJ2-3; 9 bases map to TRBD2. Germline V gives CDR1 SGHTA, CDR2 FQGNSA. This CDR3 has 18 residues. J lost 5 bases, V lost 5 bases, and 17 bases had no gene match. In DNA, the CDR3 is TGTGCCAGCAGCCTAATCGGAAGGCGGGCGGGAGGGAAAGATACGCAGTATTTT. This translates into CASSLIGRRAGGKDTQYF.

This clonotype was seen ten or more times. The chain uses TRBV11-3 and TRBJ2-3, with 7 bases lining up with TRBD2. Germline trimming cut 5 bases from V and 4 bases from J; bases unmatched to any gene: 18. The CDR3 has 18 amino acids. The germline V gene encodes CDR1 SGHNT and CDR2 YENEEA. In nucleotides, the CDR3 is TGTGCCAGCAGCCCCCGCCAGGCGACGCGGGAGAGGTCAGATACGCAGTATTTT. Translation gives CASSPRQATRERSDTQYF.

This sequence joins TRBV5-1 and TRBJ2-5; 7 positions agree with TRBD2. The CDR3 has 16 residues. J was trimmed by 4 bases and V by 3 bases; bases with no gene match: 12. Germline values: CDR1 SGHRS, CDR2 YFSETQ. CDR3 region: CASSSQGRADIETQYF. In nucleotides, the CDR3 is TGCGCCAGCAGCTCCCAAGGGAGGGCCGATATAGAGACCCAGTACTTC.

The V gene is TRBV20-1, the J gene TRBJ2-7; 7 bases line up with TRBD1. CDR1 is DFQATT and CDR2 is SNEGSKA in the germline V gene (reference sequence). Germline trimming cut 1 base from V and 3 bases from J; bases unmatched to any gene: 0. The CDR3 has 12 residues. CDR3 loop: CSARGQGYEQYF. For the CDR3, the DNA is TGCAGTGCTAGAGGACAGGGCTACGAGCAGTACTTC.

This clonotype was seen ten or more times. The chain has TRBV20-1 and TRBJ2-3, with no clear D. The germline V and J ends were trimmed by 5 bases and 4 bases, with 7 bases remaining between them. CDR3 length: 11 residues. Germline V gives CDR1 DFQATT, CDR2 SNEGSKA (reference sequence). The CDR3 sequence is CSAPRSDTQYF. CDR3 DNA sequence: TGCAGTGCTCCCAGGTCAGATACGCAGTATTTT.